This T cell receptor (beta chain) stems from a study of T cell repertoires in cytomegalovirus infection. Looking at the study overall: Recently identified HLA-C-restricted and well-studied HLA-B-restricted CMV epitopes were used. Signatures in public TCR beta sequences pointed to both CMV infection and matching HLA type.

This clonotype was recorded at least ten times. Its antigen is unknown. The CDR3 consists of 14 residues. The germline V gene encodes CDR1 SEHNR and CDR2 FQNEAQ (reference sequence). V gave up 5 bases and J gave up 2 bases; unmatched junction bases: 4. Each CDR3 protein is one row after TCRdb ran MiXCR on the reads. The data show about 770,000 distinct CDR3 sequences, under 35% seen once. Sequenced material: cultured CD8+ T cells from PBMCs, taken from culture after CMV antigen stimulation. This sequence was found in a human donor in good health (CMV status not recorded). Some clones in this sample may be carry-over from other donors' samples. The rearrangement uses TRBV7-9 and TRBJ2-3; 7 bases are shared with TRBD1. The CDR3 region has the DNA TGTGCCAGCAGCCTGGGACAGACCACAGATACGCAGTATTTT. It is translated as CASSLGQTTDTQYF.